The clone carrying this T cell receptor beta chain was observed a handful of times. Its antigen is not identified. Germline is not matched at one junction end, which may reflect a read error. The V gene's germline CDR1 is SEHNR and CDR2 FQNEAQ (reference sequence). The length of the CDR3 is 13 residues. The data are from a study of cytomegalovirus exposure and HLA in healthy donors. Study findings and constraints: Common viral pathogens (according to a later analysis) appeared linked to several of the most significant clusters.

The PCR was carried out with 60 Vbeta primers and 13 Jbeta primers. How the authors handled the data: There were 70 million to 95 million unique TCR beta chains by a later count, and approximately 10 million of them were shared. Only in-frame clones appear in the TCRdb table, and some are missing; sequencing was by immunoSEQ multiplex PCR. V and J calls plus clone size are reproduced from that table; the DNA served to infer D and trimming. This sample has 150,000 to 200,000 clones, with 65% to 85% found just once. Donors likely had unrecorded immune exposures despite being nominally healthy when sampled.

The chain has TRBV7-9 and TRBJ1-5; D perhaps matches TRBD1 (5 bases). The sample consisted of PBMCs. The receptor was isolated from a man aged 35 to 55 in good health and CMV-seropositive. Written as DNA, the CDR3 is TGTTCCAGCAGCCGAGAGGGGAGGGACTCCCAGCATTTT. It specifies CSSSREGRDSQHF.